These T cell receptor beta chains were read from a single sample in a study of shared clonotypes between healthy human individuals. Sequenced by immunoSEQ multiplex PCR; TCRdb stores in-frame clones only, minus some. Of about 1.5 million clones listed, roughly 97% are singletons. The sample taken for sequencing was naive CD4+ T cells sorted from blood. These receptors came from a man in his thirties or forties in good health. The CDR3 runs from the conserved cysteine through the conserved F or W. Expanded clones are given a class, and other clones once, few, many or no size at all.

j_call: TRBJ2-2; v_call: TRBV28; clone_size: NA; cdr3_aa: CASSLWAAGAGTGELFF
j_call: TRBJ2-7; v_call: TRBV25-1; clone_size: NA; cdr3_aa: CASAEWLGAEQYF
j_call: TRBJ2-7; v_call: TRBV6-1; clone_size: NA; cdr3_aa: CASSTRPGDYEQYF
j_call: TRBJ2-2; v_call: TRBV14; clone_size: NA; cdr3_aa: CASSQGYKLFF
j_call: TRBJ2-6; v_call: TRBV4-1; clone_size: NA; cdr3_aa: CASSQDRGTGHRRGANVLTF
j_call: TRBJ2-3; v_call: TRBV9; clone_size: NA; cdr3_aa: CASSKAGVGDTQYF
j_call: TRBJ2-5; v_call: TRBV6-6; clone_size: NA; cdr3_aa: CASRLPGLAGRETQYF
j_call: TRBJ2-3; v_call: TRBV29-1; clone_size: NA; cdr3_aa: CSLAPLAGGFTDTQYF
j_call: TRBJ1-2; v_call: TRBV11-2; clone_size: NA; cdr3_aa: CASSLPRQRVGYGYTF
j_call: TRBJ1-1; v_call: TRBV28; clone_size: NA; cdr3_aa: CATDRTGNTEAFF
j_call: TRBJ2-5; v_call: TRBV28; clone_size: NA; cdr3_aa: CATLGARETQYF
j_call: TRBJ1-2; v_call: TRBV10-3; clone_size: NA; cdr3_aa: CAISEGQGPLSGYTF
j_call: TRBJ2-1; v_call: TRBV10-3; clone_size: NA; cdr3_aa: CAISEWTSGANEQFF
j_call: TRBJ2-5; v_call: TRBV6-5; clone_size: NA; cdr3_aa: CASLTGVREETQYF
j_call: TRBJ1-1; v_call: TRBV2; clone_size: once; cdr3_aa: CASRLGMNTEAFF
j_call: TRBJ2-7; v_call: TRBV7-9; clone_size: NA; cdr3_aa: CASSGLGQGSYEQYF
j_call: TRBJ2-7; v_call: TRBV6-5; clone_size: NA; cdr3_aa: CATTRDGSSYEQYF
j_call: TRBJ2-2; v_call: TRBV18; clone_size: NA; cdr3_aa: CASSQSANTGELFF
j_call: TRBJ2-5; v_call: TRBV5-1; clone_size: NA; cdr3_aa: CASSPRTGVYRETQYF
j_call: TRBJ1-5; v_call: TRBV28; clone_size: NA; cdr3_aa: CASSLPHGNQPQHF
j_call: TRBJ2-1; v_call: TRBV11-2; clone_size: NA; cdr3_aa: CASSLGWQGRSYNEQFF
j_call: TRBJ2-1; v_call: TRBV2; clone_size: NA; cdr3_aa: CATITVLGDEQFF
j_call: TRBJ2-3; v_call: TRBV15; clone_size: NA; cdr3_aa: CATSKGGNTDTQYF
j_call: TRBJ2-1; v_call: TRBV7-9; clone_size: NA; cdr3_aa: CASSSIDRGSYNEQFF
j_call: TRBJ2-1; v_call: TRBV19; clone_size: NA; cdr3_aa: CASSILARSLNEQFF
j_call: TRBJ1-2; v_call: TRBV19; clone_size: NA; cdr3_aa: CATRGDGYTF
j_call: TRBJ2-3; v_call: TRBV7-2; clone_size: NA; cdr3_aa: CASSLVYWGADTQYF
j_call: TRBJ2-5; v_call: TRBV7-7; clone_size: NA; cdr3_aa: CASSPGVAGGEETQYF
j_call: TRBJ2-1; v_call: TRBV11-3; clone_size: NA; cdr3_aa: CASSNGRESYEQFF
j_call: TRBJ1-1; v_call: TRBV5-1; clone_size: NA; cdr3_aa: CASSIQGAMGLTEAFF
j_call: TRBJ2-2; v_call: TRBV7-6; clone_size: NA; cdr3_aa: CASRLGTPNTGELFF
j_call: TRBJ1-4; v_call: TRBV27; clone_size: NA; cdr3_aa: CASSYSGRREKLFF
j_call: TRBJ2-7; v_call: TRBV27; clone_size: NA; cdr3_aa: CASSTWGGPYEQYF